This TCR beta chain derives from a study of regulatory T cells in long-lasting Graves disease. Time point specified: persistent/refractory GD, antithyroid drugs over 5 years with positive TRAb. Researchers made the TCR library from RNA that was extracted from PBMCs. The CDR3 has 17 amino acids. V lost 6 bases, J lost 7 bases, and 9 bases stayed unmatched. Germline values: CDR1 SNHLY, CDR2 FYNNEI. Arm-PCR of CDR3 regions and iRepertoire HTBI primers were used to build TCR beta libraries. TCRdb used MiXCR to reprocess the multiplex PCR reads, holding one entry per CDR3 protein. This table has fewer than 400,000 distinct CDR3 sequences, less than 25% appearing once.

The source is a female donor with Graves disease. The sample in question was peripheral blood mononuclear cells (PBMCs), obtained when the disease was refractory, from a patient treated with antithyroid drugs. The chain links TRBV2 to TRBJ2-6; 13 nucleotides agree with TRBD2. Here the CDR3 reads CASRKTSGRTGANVLTF. CDR3 sequence (DNA): TGTGCCAGCAGAAAGACTAGCGGGAGGACAGGCGCCAACGTCCTGACTTTC. The whole variable domain, filled in from reference TRBV2 and TRBJ2-6, reads EPEVTQTPSHQVTQMGQEVILRCVPISNHLYFYWYRQILGQKVEFLVSFYNNEISEKSEIFDDQFSVERPDGSNFTLKIRSTKLEDSAMYFCASRKTSGRTGANVLTFGAGSRLTVL.